Each of the 11 T cell receptor beta chains below was sequenced from the same sample in a study of beta chain features in type 1 diabetes. Sequenced material consisted of expressed TCRB transcripts (all of the isolated RNA was reverse transcribed). Method: immunoSEQ multiplex PCR; TCRdb's copy keeps in-frame clones and lacks some. This table has hundreds of thousands of clones, 30% appearing once. The sample taken for sequencing was naive CD4+ T cells from blood. Receptors were obtained from a man between 18 and 35 years old in good health.

The table lists this clone with a few counts. The gene calls are TRBV30 and TRBJ2-3; D unclear. Trimming took off 3 bases at V and 2 bases at J, with 9 bases between the two ends. Germline CDR1 reads GTSNPN; CDR2 reads SVGIG (reference sequence). This CDR3 has 13 amino acids. CDR3 in DNA: TGTGCCTGGAGGGTAAGATTCACAGATACGCAGTATTTT. Encoded protein: CAWRVRFTDTQYF.

This chain joins TRBV13 and TRBJ2-3; D may correspond to TRBD1 or TRBD2 (6 bases each). With 5 bases removed from V and 2 bases from J, the gap between germline ends came to 17 bases. Germline-derived CDR1 and CDR2 are PRHDT and FYEKMQ (reference sequence). The CDR3 is 16 residues long. CDR3 sequence reads: CASSLRRSGATDTQYF. Written as DNA, the CDR3 is TGTGCCAGCAGCCTCAGACGGTCGGGGGCCACAGATACGCAGTATTTT.

The rearrangement uses TRBV2 and TRBJ2-1; D not resolved. V was clipped by 3 bases and J by 0 bases, with 6 bases between them. This CDR3 is built from 14 residues. Germline CDR1 and CDR2: SNHLY and FYNNEI. Here the CDR3 reads CASSDAYSYNEQFF. As DNA, the CDR3 is TGTGCCAGCAGTGACGCTTACTCCTACAATGAGCAGTTCTTC.

The chain employs TRBV30 and TRBJ1-1; no clear D. This CDR3 comprises 14 residues. The V end was cut by 3 bases, the J end by 1 base, with 12 bases between. The V gene's germline CDR1 is GTSNPN and CDR2 SVGIG (reference sequence). This CDR3 reads CAWRINPGNTEAFF. CDR3 DNA: TGTGCCTGGAGGATCAACCCAGGGAACACTGAAGCTTTCTTT.

The rearrangement uses TRBV5-1 and TRBJ2-1; D not resolved. The V end was cut by 0 bases, the J end by 0 bases, with 7 bases between. Germline V gene data show CDR1 as SGHRS and CDR2 as YFSETQ. The CDR3 extends over 15 amino acids. CDR3 in DNA: TGCGCCAGCAGCTTGGGTTACACCTCCTACAATGAGCAGTTCTTC. Encoded protein: CASSLGYTSYNEQFF.

This clone occurred once. J is TRBJ2-3 and V is TRBV6-5; D gene uncertain. The CDR3 totals 13 residues. The V gene's germline CDR1 is MNHEY and CDR2 SVGAGI. V was pared by 2 bases and J by 1 base, with 4 bases between. CDR3 DNA sequence: TGTGCCAGCAGTTACGAGCGCACAGATACGCAGTATTTT. Amino acid sequence: CASSYERTDTQYF.

This clone showed up just a few times. This chain links TRBV29-1 with TRBJ2-1, with 8 bases aligning to TRBD2. This CDR3 comprises 18 residues. Losses at the gene ends were 4 bases for V and 6 bases for J; bases not matched to a gene: 20. CDR1 SQVTM and CDR2 ANQGSEA come from the germline V gene. The CDR3 protein is CSVGEGIRGGRHGNEQFF. CDR3 coding DNA: TGCAGCGTTGGAGAAGGTATAAGGGGCGGGAGGCACGGCAATGAGCAGTTCTTC.

This clone was found once. The rearrangement uses TRBV9 and TRBJ2-2; 9 nucleotides line up with TRBD2. Trimming took 0 bases from V and 6 from J; bases not matched to a gene: 3. Germline V gene sequence: CDR1 SGDLS, CDR2 YYNGEE. This CDR3 contains 15 residues. CDR3 sequence: CASSVAPSGAGELFF. In DNA form, the CDR3 reads TGTGCCAGCAGCGTAGCTCCTAGCGGGGCCGGGGAGCTGTTTTTT.

Here the CDR3 reads CATSRAGKYGYTF. In DNA form, the CDR3 reads TGTGCCACCAGCAGGGCAGGGAAGTATGGCTACACCTTC. This sequence joins TRBV15 and TRBJ1-2; D perhaps matches TRBD1 (5 bases). V was clipped by 3 bases and J by 5 bases, with 10 bases between them. The CDR3 runs to 13 residues. CDR1 is LNHNV, CDR2 YYDKDF, per germline (reference sequence).

V is TRBV11-2 and J is TRBJ1-4; no reliable D call. Trimming took 0 bases from V and 5 from J, leaving 7 bases between them. The length of the CDR3 is 14 residues. Germline V CDR1 and CDR2: SGHAT, FQNNGV. The CDR3 bases are TGTGCCAGCAGCTTAGAGGGGAGGAATGAAAAACTGTTTTTT. It codes for CASSLEGRNEKLFF. Variable domain in full (rest from reference TRBV11-2 and TRBJ1-4): EAGVAQSPRYKIIEKRQSVAFWCNPISGHATLYWYQQILGQGPKLLIQFQNNGVVDDSQLPKDRFSAERLKGVDSTLKIQPAKLEDSAVYLCASSLEGRNEKLFFGSGTQLSVL.

This rearrangement joins TRBV15 to TRBJ2-5; D gene ambiguous. V was shortened by 0 bases and J by 5 bases, with 4 bases between the two germline ends. The CDR3 has 12 residues. CDR1 and CDR2 (germline): LNHNV, YYDKDF (reference sequence). CDR3 DNA sequence: TGTGCCACCAGCAGAGATATTGAGACCCAGTACTTC. Translated, it gives CATSRDIETQYF.